This passage covers 29 T cell receptor beta chains from one sample sequenced in a study of graft-versus-host responses after intestinal transplantation. The table came from immunoSEQ multiplex PCR; TCRdb's copy has only in-frame clones and leaves some out. The sample holds around 40,000 clones, around 83% seen once. The sequenced sample was PBMCs, obtained roughly 34 months after transplant. These receptors came from a human patient who received an intestinal transplant, so some T cells may come from the graft donor.

The chain is built from TRBV7-9 and TRBJ1-1; the D gene is possibly TRBD1 (5 bases). This CDR3 is 14 amino acids long. V gave up 1 base and J gave up 8 bases, with 14 bases separating them. In germline, CDR1 is SEHNR, CDR2 FQNEAQ (reference sequence). The CDR3 loop reads CASSLDDGTQEAFF. The CDR3 nucleotides read TGTGCCAGCAGCTTAGATGACGGGACTCAGGAAGCTTTCTTT.

The chain uses TRBV7-9 and TRBJ2-7; the match to TRBD1 covers 9 bases. The CDR3 is 15 residues long. The V gene end was trimmed by 3 bases and the J gene end by 2 bases; junction bases not matched to a gene: 5. Germline CDR1 reads SEHNR; CDR2 reads FQNEAQ (reference sequence). The CDR3 bases are TGTGCCAGCAGCTTTACGACAGGGGGTCCCTACGAGCAGTACTTC. Translated, it gives CASSFTTGGPYEQYF.

The V gene is TRBV6-5, the J gene TRBJ1-3; 7 positions agree with TRBD1. The trim removed 10 bases at V and 9 bases at J, leaving 15 bases unmatched. CDR1 is MNHEY, CDR2 SVGAGI, per germline. The CDR3 contains 14 residues. The CDR3 spells CATQTGMERSTIYF. The CDR3, as DNA: TGTGCCACCCAGACAGGGATGGAGAGAAGCACCATATATTTT.

J is TRBJ2-7 and V is TRBV11-3; D unresolved. This CDR3 has 13 residues. Per germline, CDR1 SGHNT and CDR2 YENEEA. The V end was cut by 2 bases, the J end by 2 bases, with 7 bases between. The CDR3 is CASSLTPAYEQYF. CDR3 bases: TGTGCCAGCAGCTTAACACCCGCCTACGAGCAGTACTTC.

CDR3 protein: CASSPLGSSGNTIYF. CDR3 nucleotide sequence: TGTGCCAGCTCACCGCTGGGGAGCTCTGGAAACACCATATATTTT. The chain joins TRBV18 to TRBJ1-3, with D hard to call. The CDR3 extends over 15 amino acids. CDR1 and CDR2 from the germline V gene are KGHSH and LQKENI. V lost 3 bases to trimming and J lost 0 bases, with 9 bases between them.

The chain combines TRBV7-9 with TRBJ2-5; D gene uncertain. The length of the CDR3 is 13 residues. Germline V lookup: CDR1 SEHNR, CDR2 FQNEAQ (reference sequence). With 5 bases removed from V and 5 bases from J, the gap between germline ends came to 12 bases. The DNA of the CDR3 is TGTGCCAGCAGCCTCCCCCCCTCGGAGACCCAGTACTTC. This translates into CASSLPPSETQYF.

The chain links TRBV14 to TRBJ1-2; the D gene is possibly TRBD1 (5 bases). The CDR3 consists of 13 residues. Germline V gene sequence: CDR1 SGHDN, CDR2 FVKESK. Between the trimmed V and J ends, which lost 1 base and 6 bases, there was a span of 9 bases. The CDR3 loop is CASSQVAGNGYTF. CDR3 in DNA: TGTGCCAGCAGCCAAGTAGCAGGGAATGGCTACACCTTC.

This clone appeared once. The chain combines TRBV11-2 with TRBJ2-2; 8 nucleotides agree with TRBD1. CDR3 size: 17 residues. J gave up 4 bases and V 4 bases, and 11 bases lay outside the gene matches. Per germline, CDR1 SGHAT and CDR2 FQNNGV. CDR3 sequence: CASSSLTGVSSTGELFF. The CDR3 DNA reads TGTGCCAGCAGCTCCTTGACAGGGGTCTCGAGCACCGGGGAGCTGTTTTTT.

This clone was found a few times. The rearrangement joins TRBV19 to TRBJ1-2; D unclear. The length of the CDR3 is 14 residues. The germline V gene encodes CDR1 LNHDA and CDR2 SQIVND (reference sequence). V was trimmed by 4 bases and J by 0 bases, leaving 9 bases between them. The CDR3 sequence is CASSNTVSNYGYTF. CDR3 DNA sequence: TGTGCCAGTAGTAACACCGTGTCTAACTATGGCTACACCTTC.

The chain employs TRBV30 and TRBJ1-2, with D perhaps TRBD1 (6 bases). Per germline, CDR1 GTSNPN and CDR2 SVGIG (reference sequence). The CDR3 has 15 amino acids. V was cut by 3 bases and J by 4 bases, with 18 bases left in between. The CDR3 here is CAWSGDYRASYGYTF. The CDR3 DNA reads TGTGCCTGGAGCGGAGACTACAGGGCTTCCTATGGCTACACCTTC.

This clone came up a few times. The chain combines TRBV19 with TRBJ1-5; D is perhaps TRBD1 (5 bases). The CDR3 contains 13 residues. Trimming cost V 8 bases and J 11 bases, with 19 bases left between them. Germline lookup yields CDR1 LNHDA and CDR2 SQIVND (reference sequence). CDR3 DNA: TGTGCCAGTTGGGGGACCGGGGTAGGGGCCCAGCATTTT. Translating it yields CASWGTGVGAQHF. The whole variable domain, filled in from reference TRBV19 and TRBJ1-5, reads DGGITQSPKYLFRKEGQNVTLSCEQNLNHDAMYWYRQDPGQGLRLIYYSQIVNDFQKGDIAEGYSVSREKKESFPLTVTSAQKNPTAFYLCASWGTGVGAQHFGDGTRLSIL.

The chain uses TRBV2 and TRBJ2-1; the D is unclear. Germline CDR1 and CDR2: SNHLY and FYNNEI. This CDR3 region has 12 residues. V was clipped by 3 bases and J by 9 bases, with 9 bases between them. CDR3 residues: CASSDWGPEQFF. The CDR3, as DNA: TGTGCCAGCAGTGATTGGGGTCCTGAGCAGTTCTTC.

The chain links TRBV19 to TRBJ2-1, with a possible D match to TRBD2 (7 bases). CDR1 and CDR2 from the germline V gene are LNHDA and SQIVND (reference sequence). This CDR3 region has 16 residues. The V gene lost 5 bases and the J gene lost 7 bases, with 21 bases spanning the gap. In DNA form, the CDR3 reads TGTGCCAGTAGTCCCAGGTGGGGGGGGCGGTCTAATGAGCAGTTCTTC. Translation: CASSPRWGGRSNEQFF.

The count of this clone is one. The chain couples TRBV6-1 to TRBJ2-3; 8 bases are shared with TRBD2. Germline CDR1 MNHNS, CDR2 SASEGT. Trimming cost V 0 bases and J 2 bases; bases outside gene matches: 1. The length of the CDR3 is 15 residues. The DNA for the CDR3 is TGTGCCAGCAGTGAAGCTAGCGGGATCACAGATACGCAGTATTTT. Its translation: CASSEASGITDTQYF.

The gene calls are TRBV6-1 and TRBJ2-3; 7 bases agree with TRBD2. With V trimmed by 0 bases and J by 4 bases, 4 bases remained unmatched. Germline V CDR1 and CDR2: MNHNS, SASEGT. CDR3 length: 15 residues. The CDR3 nucleotides are TGTGCCAGCAGTGAAGCGGCGGGAGTCCCAGATACGCAGTATTTT. As protein: CASSEAAGVPDTQYF.

CDR3 amino acids: CASRGQGSNTEAFF. Written as DNA, the CDR3 is TGTGCCAGCAGAGGACAGGGATCGAACACTGAAGCTTTCTTT. The rearrangement uses TRBV2 and TRBJ1-1, with 8 bases matching TRBD1. CDR1 and CDR2 from the germline V gene are SNHLY and FYNNEI. Unmatched junction bases numbered 4, after V lost 6 bases and J lost 1 base. This CDR3 is built from 14 residues.

V is TRBV9 and J is TRBJ2-3; the match to TRBD2 covers 12 bases. The CDR3 totals 15 residues. Losses at the gene ends were 5 bases for V and 1 base for J; bases not matched to a gene: 2. In germline, CDR1 is SGDLS, CDR2 YYNGEE. The CDR3: CASSWTSGGTDTQYF. DNA of the CDR3: TGTGCCAGCAGTTGGACTAGCGGGGGCACAGATACGCAGTATTTT. The whole variable domain, filled in from reference TRBV9 and TRBJ2-3, reads DSGVTQTPKHLITATGQRVTLRCSPRSGDLSVYWYQQSLDQGLQFLIQYYNGEERAKGNILERFSAQQFPDLHSELNLSSLELGDSALYFCASSWTSGGTDTQYFGPGTRLTVL.

V usage is TRBV11-2 and J usage is TRBJ2-2; D is unresolved. The V end lost 1 base, the J end lost 9 bases, and 6 bases lay between the germline ends. Germline CDR1 is SGHAT and CDR2 is FQNNGV. This CDR3 contains 12 residues. For the CDR3, the DNA is TGTGCCAGCAGCTTAGCCGGGCGGGAGCTGTTTTTT. It codes for CASSLAGRELFF.

On this clone itself: Relative to the germline gene, one junction end is altered; a read error may explain this. The chain carries TRBV7-7 and TRBJ2-1; possibly TRBD2 for D (5 bases). This CDR3 has 13 residues. Germline V CDR1 and CDR2: SSHAT, FNYEAQ (reference sequence). CDR3 in DNA: TGTGCTAGCAGCTTGACGGGAAACAATGAGCAGTTCTTC. Its protein is CASSLTGNNEQFF.

This chain links TRBV30 with TRBJ1-3; D is uncertain. The CDR3 loop spans 12 amino acids. The ends were cut back, 3 bases at V and 1 base at J, with 4 bases in the middle. The germline CDR1 and CDR2 sequences are GTSNPN and SVGIG (reference sequence). The CDR3, as DNA: TGTGCCTGGAGGCTATCTGGAAACACCATATATTTT. This translates into CAWRLSGNTIYF.

This rearrangement joins TRBV28 to TRBJ2-7; D is undetermined. Germline V CDR1 and CDR2: MDHEN, SYDVKM. CDR3 length: 11 amino acids. The ends were cut back, 4 bases at V and 3 bases at J, with 4 bases in the middle. The DNA of the CDR3 is TGTGCCAGCAGTTGGCGCTACGAGCAGTACTTC. It codes for CASSWRYEQYF. The complete variable domain, with remaining parts taken from reference TRBV28 and TRBJ2-7, reads DVKVTQSSRYLVKRTGEKVFLECVQDMDHENMFWYRQDPGLGLRLIYFSYDVKMKEKGDIPEGYSVSREKKERFSLILESASTNQTSMYLCASSWRYEQYFGPGTRLTVT.

J is TRBJ1-1 and V is TRBV15; D gene ambiguous. The V gene's germline CDR1 is LNHNV and CDR2 YYDKDF (reference sequence). CDR3 size: 15 residues. V dropped 5 bases and J dropped 6 bases, with 19 bases sitting between them. This CDR3 reads CATSGRLGSGAEAFF. The CDR3 DNA reads TGTGCCACCAGCGGACGTTTGGGGTCGGGCGCTGAAGCTTTCTTT.

This clone came up a few times. V and J are TRBV6-1 and TRBJ2-1; D is unresolved. V was pared by 0 bases and J by 9 bases, with 9 bases between. This CDR3 is 13 amino acids long. Germline loops: CDR1 MNHNS, CDR2 SASEGT. DNA for the CDR3: TGTGCCAGCAGTGAAGCGCCGCACAGTGAGCAGTTCTTC. Encoded protein: CASSEAPHSEQFF.

The chain combines TRBV30 with TRBJ2-6; D not resolved. V shed 0 bases and J shed 4 bases, with 7 bases lying between them. The CDR3 totals 14 residues. Germline V CDR1 and CDR2: GTSNPN, SVGIG (reference sequence). The CDR3 reads CAWSVSGGANVLTF. CDR3 coding DNA: TGTGCCTGGAGTGTATCTGGGGGGGCCAACGTCCTGACTTTC. The whole variable domain, filled in from reference TRBV30 and TRBJ2-6, reads SQTIHQWPATLVQPVGSPLSLECTVEGTSNPNLYWYRQAAGRGLQLLFYSVGIGQISSEVPQNLSASRPQDRQFILSSKKLLLSDSGFYLCAWSVSGGANVLTFGAGSRLTVL.

The V and J genes are TRBV6-1 and TRBJ2-7, with D perhaps matching TRBD1 (6 bases). This CDR3 is 13 amino acids long. Germline lookup yields CDR1 MNHNS and CDR2 SASEGT. V was pared by 2 bases and J by 7 bases, with 12 bases between. The CDR3, as DNA: TGTGCCAGCAGTGAACAGGGAACAGGGGAGCAGTACTTC. Its translation: CASSEQGTGEQYF.

Note on this clone: Other DNA sequences of this sample code for an identical CDR3. J is TRBJ2-7 and V is TRBV5-1; no firm D call. The CDR3 covers 12 residues. Trimming left V 3 bases short and J 3 bases short, with 7 bases between. The germline V gene has CDR1 SGHRS and CDR2 YFSETQ. CDR3 in amino acids: CASSSNSYEQYF. Written as DNA, the CDR3 is TGCGCCAGCAGCTCCAACAGCTACGAGCAGTACTTC.

The gene calls are TRBV27 and TRBJ1-5; D unclear. This CDR3 is built from 13 residues. The V gene lost 1 base and the J gene lost 5 bases, with 6 bases spanning the gap. Germline CDR1 is MNHEY and CDR2 is SMNVEV (reference sequence). Here the CDR3 reads CASSLFWDQPQHF. The CDR3 nucleotides are TGTGCCAGCAGTTTATTTTGGGATCAGCCCCAGCATTTT.

The chain uses TRBV7-3 and TRBJ2-2, with 7 positions matching TRBD1. The germline V gene encodes CDR1 SGHTA and CDR2 FQGTGA. The CDR3 extends over 14 amino acids. Trimming at V came to 5 bases and at J to 2 bases, leaving 2 bases not matched to a gene. CDR3 region: CASSRQGNTGELFF. The CDR3 coding sequence is TGTGCCAGCAGCCGACAGGGAAACACCGGGGAGCTGTTTTTT.

This chain uses TRBV2 with TRBJ1-1, with no clear D. The V gene lost 4 bases and the J gene lost 3 bases, with 9 bases spanning the gap. CDR3 size: 13 residues. Per germline, CDR1 SNHLY and CDR2 FYNNEI. The CDR3 loop reads CASSGGKYTEAFF. CDR3 in DNA: TGTGCCAGCAGTGGCGGGAAATACACTGAAGCTTTCTTT.